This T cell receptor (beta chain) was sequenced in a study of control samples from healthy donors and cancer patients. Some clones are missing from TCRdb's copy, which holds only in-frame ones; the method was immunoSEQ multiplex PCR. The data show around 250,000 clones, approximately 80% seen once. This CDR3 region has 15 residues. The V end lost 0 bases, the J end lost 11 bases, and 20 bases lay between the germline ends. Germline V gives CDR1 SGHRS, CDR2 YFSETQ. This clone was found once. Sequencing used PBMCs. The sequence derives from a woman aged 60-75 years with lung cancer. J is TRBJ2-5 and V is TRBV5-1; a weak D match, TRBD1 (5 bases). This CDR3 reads CASSLAPGQGFEQYF. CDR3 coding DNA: TGCGCCAGCAGCTTGGCCCCCGGCCAGGGCTTTGAGCAGTACTTC.